These 19 T cell receptor beta chains were all obtained from the same sample, sequenced in a study of a mutant IDH1 vaccine in newly diagnosed glioma. Time point indicated: baseline, week 1 (first vaccination visit). Indicated treatment: pre-vaccination baseline after standard-of-care therapy. Data came from immunoSEQ multiplex PCR; TCRdb stores just in-frame clones and leaves some out. The sample shows 99,000 or so clones, roughly 90% of them seen only once. The sample consisted of PBMCs, taken from a glioma patient treated with radiotherapy, temozolomide or both. The receptors here all came from a woman aged 45 to 65 with glioma.

The chain carries TRBV6-6 and TRBJ1-1, with TRBD1 matching over 8 bases. The CDR3 extends over 13 amino acids. The J segment lost 4 bases and the V segment lost 7 bases, leaving 5 bases of the junction unmatched. Germline CDR1 and CDR2: MNHNY and SVGAGI (reference sequence). DNA for the CDR3: TGTGCCAGCACCGGAACAGGGGGCACTGAAGCTTTCTTT. This codes for CASTGTGGTEAFF.

This clone was picked up one time. The chain is built from TRBV15 and TRBJ2-7; tentative D call: TRBD1 (6 bases). Per the germline V gene, CDR1 is LNHNV and CDR2 is YYDKDF (reference sequence). V lost 4 bases and J 5 bases, leaving 12 bases between the germline ends. The CDR3 loop spans 13 amino acids. CDR3 amino acids: CATSTGVFDEQYF. In DNA form, the CDR3 reads TGTGCCACCAGCACAGGGGTATTCGACGAGCAGTACTTC.

V usage is TRBV28 and J usage is TRBJ1-1; the match to TRBD1 covers 8 bases. Germline CDR1 is MDHEN and CDR2 is SYDVKM. This CDR3 has 13 residues. After removal of 2 bases from V and 8 bases from J, the junction contained 4 bases not matched to a gene. CDR3 in DNA: TGTGCCAGCAGTTTAGACCAGGGGGCGGAAGCTTTCTTT. Translating it yields CASSLDQGAEAFF.

This rearrangement joins TRBV7-9 to TRBJ2-1, with 11 nucleotides matching TRBD2. This CDR3 has 14 amino acids. V lost 5 bases, J lost 11 bases, and 8 bases stayed unmatched. Germline V gene sequence: CDR1 SEHNR, CDR2 FQNEAQ (reference sequence). The CDR3 protein is CASSLSTSGDKQFF. CDR3 in DNA: TGTGCCAGCAGCCTCTCGACTAGCGGGGACAAGCAGTTCTTC.

V is TRBV10-3 and J is TRBJ2-7, with a possible D match to TRBD1 (6 bases). This CDR3 comprises 15 residues. Looked up from germline, CDR1 is ENHRY and CDR2 is SYGVKD. Trimming took 11 bases from V and 2 from J, leaving 22 bases between them. The CDR3 nucleotides are TGTGCCTCGGCGGGTTCCTGGCAGGGGACCTACGAGCAGTACTTC. Protein sequence: CASAGSWQGTYEQYF.

This rearrangement joins TRBV11-2 to TRBJ1-5, with D perhaps matching TRBD1 (5 bases). Per germline, CDR1 SGHAT and CDR2 FQNNGV. CDR3 length: 15 amino acids. Trimming left V 0 bases short and J 4 bases short, with 10 bases between. CDR3 region: CASSLDGARNQPQHF. The CDR3 DNA reads TGTGCCAGCAGCTTAGATGGGGCTCGAAATCAGCCCCAGCATTTT.

This chain joins TRBV11-2 and TRBJ1-1; D is possibly TRBD1 (6 bases). Germline V gene sequence: CDR1 SGHAT, CDR2 FQNNGV. This CDR3 contains 14 residues. Trimming took 2 bases from V and 2 from J, leaving 9 bases between them. The CDR3 reads CASSLRGENTEAFF. The CDR3 DNA sequence: TGTGCCAGCAGCTTAAGGGGGGAAAACACTGAAGCTTTCTTT.

Regarding this clone: Other DNA sequences in the sample encode the same CDR3. This chain uses TRBV28 with TRBJ2-7; TRBD1 agrees at 7 bases. The CDR3 consists of 17 residues. Trimming took 4 bases from V and 3 from J; bases not matched to a gene: 15. CDR1 MDHEN and CDR2 SYDVKM come from the germline V gene. The CDR3 here is CASSSTPGQPEGYEQYF. CDR3 in DNA: TGTGCCAGCAGTTCTACTCCGGGACAGCCCGAGGGCTACGAGCAGTACTTC.

The gene calls are TRBV10-1 and TRBJ1-2; TRBD1 matches 7 bases. V was clipped by 4 bases and J by 8 bases; unmatched bases: 7. CDR3 length: 13 residues. Germline V gene sequence: CDR1 WNHNN, CDR2 SYGVQD (reference sequence). The CDR3 coding sequence is TGCGCCAGCAGTGCCGGGACAGAGGACGGCTACACCTTC. It codes for CASSAGTEDGYTF.

The chain joins TRBV6-1 to TRBJ2-3, with 7 bases fitting TRBD1. With 4 bases clipped from V and 2 bases from J, the junction kept 3 bases outside the gene matches. The germline V gene encodes CDR1 MNHNS and CDR2 SASEGT. The CDR3 spans 14 residues. Written as DNA, the CDR3 is TGTGCCAGCAGTGGACAGGGAGCCACAGATACGCAGTATTTT. Translating it yields CASSGQGATDTQYF.

The rearrangement links TRBV2 to TRBJ2-7; the match to TRBD2 covers 7 bases. After removal of 6 bases from V and 6 bases from J, the junction contained 5 bases not matched to a gene. Germline V lookup: CDR1 SNHLY, CDR2 FYNNEI. This CDR3 is 12 amino acids long. This CDR3 is CASSRTSPEQYF. CDR3 nucleotide sequence: TGTGCCAGCAGCCGGACTAGTCCCGAGCAGTACTTC. Full variable domain (missing parts from reference TRBV2 and TRBJ2-7): EPEVTQTPSHQVTQMGQEVILRCVPISNHLYFYWYRQILGQKVEFLVSFYNNEISEKSEIFDDQFSVERPDGSNFTLKIRSTKLEDSAMYFCASSRTSPEQYFGPGTRLTVT.

The chain has TRBV7-2 and TRBJ2-1; D possibly corresponds to TRBD2 (5 bases). The germline V gene encodes CDR1 SGHTA and CDR2 FQGNSA. V lost 5 bases to trimming and J lost 2 bases, with 13 bases between them. This CDR3 region has 15 residues. The CDR3 bases are TGTGCCAGCAGCCCCCGGCAGCGGACCTACAATGAGCAGTTCTTC. Its translation: CASSPRQRTYNEQFF.

The V and J genes are TRBV7-2 and TRBJ2-7; 9 bases are a match to TRBD2. The CDR3 is 14 residues long. The trim removed 1 base at V and 7 bases at J, leaving 5 bases unmatched. The germline V gene encodes CDR1 SGHTA and CDR2 FQGNSA. This CDR3 is CASSLVLAGWEQYF. DNA of the CDR3: TGTGCCAGCAGCTTAGTCCTAGCGGGATGGGAGCAGTACTTC.

The V and J genes are TRBV28 and TRBJ2-7; 8 bases are shared with TRBD1. Trimming removed 3 bases from V and 2 bases from J; junction bases left unmatched: 6. This CDR3 contains 15 residues. Per germline, CDR1 MDHEN and CDR2 SYDVKM. The CDR3 reads CASSFRRQGTYEQYF. CDR3 nucleotide sequence: TGTGCCAGCAGTTTTCGCCGACAGGGGACCTACGAGCAGTACTTC.

The rearrangement uses TRBV6-1 and TRBJ2-5; D is uncertain. CDR1 and CDR2 from the germline V gene are MNHNS and SASEGT. With 4 bases removed from V and 0 bases from J, the gap between germline ends came to 12 bases. The length of the CDR3 is 15 residues. The CDR3 DNA sequence: TGTGCCAGCAGTGCCTGGCGCGAGCACCAAGAGACCCAGTACTTC. Translation: CASSAWREHQETQYF.

The chain carries TRBV10-3 and TRBJ2-1; 9 bases are shared with TRBD2. The CDR3 runs 18 residues. V lost 6 bases, J lost 4 bases, and 16 bases stayed unmatched. The germline V gene has CDR1 ENHRY and CDR2 SYGVKD. CDR3 sequence reads: CAIRVDNRREGGYNEQFF. CDR3 DNA sequence: TGTGCCATCAGAGTCGACAACAGGCGGGAGGGTGGGTACAATGAGCAGTTCTTC.

The genes are TRBV5-1 and TRBJ2-1, with 11 bases that match TRBD2. V lost 3 bases, J lost 5 bases, and 4 bases stayed unmatched. Germline V lookup: CDR1 SGHRS, CDR2 YFSETQ. This CDR3 spans 15 amino acids. Written as DNA, the CDR3 is TGCGCCAGCAGCTCGGGACTAGCGGAGCACAATGAGCAGTTCTTC. Amino acids: CASSSGLAEHNEQFF.

The rearrangement joins TRBV5-1 to TRBJ2-7; D may correspond to TRBD1 or TRBD2 (5 bases each). This CDR3 comprises 16 residues. V shed 1 base and J shed 5 bases, with 19 bases lying between them. The V gene's germline CDR1 is SGHRS and CDR2 YFSETQ. CDR3: CASSLFGWGNTDEQYF. CDR3 in DNA: TGCGCCAGCAGCTTGTTCGGGTGGGGGAACACCGACGAGCAGTACTTC.

DNA for the CDR3: TGTGCCAGCAGCTTGGGGACAGGGGGAGAAAAACTGTTTTTT. Residues: CASSLGTGGEKLFF. This chain uses TRBV5-5 with TRBJ1-4; 10 bases agree with TRBD1. The CDR3 is made up of 14 amino acids. Germline V lookup: CDR1 SGHKS, CDR2 YYEKEE (reference sequence). J gave up 8 bases and V 0 bases, and 1 base lay outside the gene matches.